Each of the 27 T cell receptor beta chains below was sequenced from the same sample in a study of human T cells and chemical hapten exposure. TCRdb reprocessed the RACE reads via MiXCR and lists one record per CDR3 protein. The table records about 350,000 distinct CDR3 sequences, about 6% of them present only once. The time point: patch test 2, 6 weeks after DPC sensitization. The treatment here: therapeutic diphenylcyclopropenone sensitization with weekly scalp DPC. The sample was whole blood, taken in connection with sensitization to the hapten diphenylcyclopropenone (DPC). The receptors come from a woman aged 18-29 years with alopecia areata. Some clones in this sample may be carry-over from other donors' samples.

This clonotype was seen ten or more times. The chain is built from TRBV4-2 and TRBJ2-3, with 9 bases identical to TRBD1. CDR3 size: 18 residues. Germline V lookup: CDR1 LGHNA, CDR2 YNFKEQ. With 2 bases clipped from V and 1 base from J, the junction kept 10 bases outside the gene matches. CDR3 sequence (DNA): TGTGCCAGCAGCCAAAAAACCACAGGGGGCGAGGGCACAGATACGCAGTATTTT. The encoded protein is CASSQKTTGGEGTDTQYF.

This clonotype was counted only a few times. This sequence joins TRBV9 and TRBJ2-5; the D is unclear. Germline-derived CDR1 and CDR2 are SGDLS and YYNGEE. V lost 3 bases to trimming and J lost 4 bases, with 10 bases between them. The CDR3 runs 13 residues. The DNA for the CDR3 is TGTGCCAGCAGCGCTGGCTTAGCAGAGACCCAGTACTTC. This encodes CASSAGLAETQYF.

With regard to this clonotype: The junction shows a germline mismatch at one end, possibly a read error. The rearrangement links TRBV6-5 to TRBJ1-1, with D unresolved. The CDR3 runs to 16 residues. Germline assignment: CDR1 MNHEY and CDR2 SVGAGI. CDR3: CASSYIMGRMNTEALF. The CDR3 DNA reads as TGTGCCAGCAGTTACATAATGGGCAGGATGAACACTGAAGCTCTCTTT.

This chain uses TRBV27 with TRBJ2-1; D call uncertain. The CDR3 runs to 14 residues. V was trimmed by 5 bases and J by 0 bases, leaving 8 bases between them. Germline CDR1 reads MNHEY; CDR2 reads SMNVEV (reference sequence). CDR3 region: CASSRFGSYNEQFF. The CDR3 DNA sequence: TGTGCCAGCAGTAGGTTTGGCTCCTACAATGAGCAGTTCTTC.

CDR3 region: CASSLGTSIGETQYF. The DNA of the CDR3 is TGTGCCAGCAGCTTAGGGACTAGCATCGGAGAGACCCAGTACTTC. The V call is TRBV7-3, the J call TRBJ2-5, with 9 bases identical to TRBD2. There are 15 residues in the CDR3. V shed 2 bases and J 4 bases; nucleotides not matched to a gene: 5. CDR1 is SGHTA, CDR2 FQGTGA, per germline.

This clonotype showed up just a few times. The CDR3 here is CASSADTLRAGTEAFF. CDR3 coding DNA: TGTGCCAGCAGTGCCGATACCCTCCGGGCCGGGACTGAAGCTTTCTTT. The chain carries TRBV2 and TRBJ1-1; D is undetermined. CDR3 length equals 16 residues. Germline CDR1 SNHLY, CDR2 FYNNEI. The germline V and J ends were trimmed by 4 bases and 5 bases, with 20 bases remaining between them.

The rearrangement links TRBV20-1 to TRBJ1-6, with unresolved D. Per germline, CDR1 DFQATT and CDR2 SNEGSKA (reference sequence). Trimming stripped 7 bases from V and 6 bases from J, with 10 bases between. The CDR3 has 12 residues. The CDR3 loop is CSGLSGNSPLHF. DNA for the CDR3: TGCAGTGGCCTTTCGGGTAATTCACCCCTCCACTTT.

This clonotype was seen many times. The chain has TRBV18 and TRBJ1-1; 7 bases match TRBD1. V shed 5 bases, J shed 0 bases, and the junction held 3 bases outside the gene matches. Germline-derived CDR1 and CDR2 are KGHSH and LQKENI. The CDR3 loop spans 14 amino acids. CDR3 residues: CASSTTGLNTEAFF. As DNA, the CDR3 is TGTGCCAGCTCAACGACAGGGTTGAACACTGAAGCTTTCTTT.

This clonotype was observed many times. The chain carries TRBV27 and TRBJ1-2, with D perhaps TRBD1 (5 bases). CDR1 and CDR2 from the germline V gene are MNHEY and SMNVEV (reference sequence). V lost 5 bases and J lost 4, with 17 bases in between. The CDR3 totals 15 residues. The CDR3 nucleotides read TGTGCCAGCAGTGCTGAGGGACGCCAACTCTATGGCTACACCTTC. Amino acids: CASSAEGRQLYGYTF.

V is TRBV4-2 and J is TRBJ2-3; a weak D match, TRBD2 (6 bases). This CDR3 is built from 16 residues. Trimming cost V 1 base and J 4 bases, with 15 bases left between them. Germline values: CDR1 LGHNA, CDR2 YNFKEQ. The CDR3 spells CASSQVLGREADTQYF. CDR3 nucleotides: TGTGCCAGCAGCCAAGTATTAGGCAGGGAGGCAGATACGCAGTATTTT.

V and J are TRBV29-1 and TRBJ2-2; 14 bases match TRBD2. The V gene end was trimmed by 7 bases and the J gene end by 2 bases; junction bases not matched to a gene: 12. The length of the CDR3 is 18 residues. Germline V gene lookup returns CDR1 SQVTM and CDR2 ANQGSEA. CDR3 sequence (DNA): TGCAGCGCATCCGGGACTAGCGGGGGCGGAGGCAACACCGGGGAGCTGTTTTTT. As protein: CSASGTSGGGGNTGELFF.

This clonotype was observed a handful of times. J is TRBJ1-6 and V is TRBV25-1; D gene ambiguous. This CDR3 region has 13 residues. V was pared by 5 bases and J by 4 bases, with 6 bases between. Germline lookup yields CDR1 MGHDK and CDR2 SYGVNS. Here the CDR3 reads CASSPTYNSPLHF. The CDR3 DNA sequence: TGTGCCAGCAGTCCCACTTATAATTCACCCCTCCACTTT.

This clonotype was seen only a few times. The chain couples TRBV7-9 to TRBJ1-2, with no clear D. CDR3 length equals 13 residues. The germline V gene has CDR1 SEHNR and CDR2 FQNEAQ (reference sequence). V lost 7 bases and J lost 4, with 13 bases in between. The CDR3 sequence: CASTNYVGYGYTF. Written as DNA, the CDR3 is TGTGCCAGCACCAACTATGTGGGCTATGGCTACACCTTC.

The genes are TRBV12-3 or TRBV12-4 and TRBJ2-5, with 14 bases lining up with TRBD2. V gave up 5 bases and J gave up 8 bases; unmatched junction bases: 19. The CDR3 consists of 19 residues. The CDR3 coding sequence is TGTGCCAGCAGTCAGGGACTAGCGGGGGATTTGCGCGTATGGGGAACCCAGTACTTC. Translating it yields CASSQGLAGDLRVWGTQYF.

In its sample, this clonotype was seen a few times. This chain connects TRBV4-3 to TRBJ2-2, with a tentative D call TRBD1 (5 bases). V was shortened by 1 base and J by 1 base, with 7 bases between the two germline ends. Germline V CDR1 and CDR2: LGHNA, YSLEER. This CDR3 is built from 15 residues. This CDR3 reads CASSQVQVNTGELFF. The CDR3 DNA reads as TGCGCCAGCAGCCAAGTACAGGTGAACACCGGGGAGCTGTTTTTT.

The chain links TRBV11-3 to TRBJ2-1; D unresolved. The CDR3 spans 12 residues. Per germline, CDR1 SGHNT and CDR2 YENEEA. Trimming removed 4 bases at V and 8 bases at J, with 9 bases between. The CDR3, as DNA: TGTGCCAGCAGCTCCCACGTCGATGAGCAGTTCTTC. It translates to CASSSHVDEQFF.

This clonotype was observed a few times. This chain's CDR3 is CASSPSGPMNQPQHF. In nucleotides, the CDR3 is TGTGCCAGCTCACCTTCCGGGCCTATGAATCAGCCCCAGCATTTT. The chain links TRBV18 to TRBJ1-5; D is uncertain. With 3 bases removed from V and 4 bases from J, the gap between germline ends came to 13 bases. The CDR3 extends over 15 amino acids. CDR1 and CDR2 (germline): KGHSH, LQKENI.

The chain couples TRBV7-3 to TRBJ2-2; TRBD2 is a possible D gene (5 bases). Trimming pared 5 bases from V and 2 bases from J, leaving 18 bases between. This CDR3 is built from 17 residues. Germline CDR1 SGHTA, CDR2 FQGTGA. This CDR3 is CASSPSVARVNTGELFF. The DNA for the CDR3 is TGTGCCAGCAGCCCCTCGGTAGCGCGGGTAAACACCGGGGAGCTGTTTTTT.

This clonotype came up a few times. The chain couples TRBV12-5 to TRBJ1-1, with 7 positions matching TRBD1. Per the germline V gene, CDR1 is LGHNT and CDR2 is FRNRAP. Trimming at V came to 3 bases and at J to 4 bases, leaving 5 bases not matched to a gene. The CDR3 sequence is 14 residues long. CDR3 in amino acids: CASGFAGGGTEAFF. CDR3 bases: TGTGCTAGTGGTTTTGCAGGGGGTGGCACTGAAGCTTTCTTT.

The J gene is TRBJ1-1, the V gene TRBV20-1; 7 bases map to TRBD1. Per the germline V gene, CDR1 is DFQATT and CDR2 is SNEGSKA (reference sequence). The CDR3 length is 14 residues. The V segment lost 1 base and the J segment 1 base; nucleotides outside the gene matches: 3. The CDR3 DNA sequence: TGCAGTGCTAGAGGAGGGACAGCGAACACTGAAGCTTTCTTT. It encodes CSARGGTANTEAFF.

This clonotype was detected many times. The V and J genes are TRBV13 and TRBJ1-1; TRBD1 agrees at 12 bases. V lost 2 bases to trimming and J lost 3 bases; unmatched junction nucleotides: 7. CDR3 length equals 17 residues. Germline V lookup: CDR1 PRHDT, CDR2 FYEKMQ (reference sequence). The CDR3 sequence: CASSLNWDRGLYTEAFF. CDR3 coding DNA: TGTGCCAGCAGCTTAAACTGGGACAGGGGGCTTTACACTGAAGCTTTCTTT.

In this sample, this clonotype turned up a few times. This chain links TRBV18 with TRBJ1-1, with a tentative D call TRBD1 (6 bases). This CDR3 has 13 amino acids. Germline CDR1 KGHSH, CDR2 LQKENI. The ends were cut back, 6 bases at V and 7 bases at J, with 15 bases in the middle. The CDR3 sequence is CASSRTEWGEAFF. The DNA for the CDR3 is TGTGCCAGCTCCCGGACAGAGTGGGGTGAAGCTTTCTTT.

The sample holds many counts of this clonotype. The chain links TRBV6-5 to TRBJ1-2; TRBD1 agrees at 7 bases. J lost 8 bases, V lost 6 bases, and 15 bases had no gene match. The germline gives CDR1 MNHEY, CDR2 SVGAGI. This CDR3 is built from 15 residues. The CDR3 spells CASSRGDSWACGYTF. The CDR3 nucleotides read TGTGCCAGCAGCAGGGGGGACAGTTGGGCGTGCGGCTACACCTTC.

This clonotype appeared many times. V gene TRBV12-5 combines with J gene TRBJ1-2, with D possibly matching TRBD1 (5 bases). Trimming took 0 bases from V and 4 from J, leaving 18 bases between them. The CDR3 covers 17 residues. The germline gives CDR1 LGHNT, CDR2 FRNRAP. The CDR3 reads CASGLVPPSRVTYGYTF. The CDR3 nucleotides are TGTGCTAGTGGTTTGGTACCTCCGAGCAGGGTAACCTATGGCTACACCTTC.

The sample holds many counts of this clonotype. The chain carries TRBV19 and TRBJ1-5, with D possibly matching TRBD1 (6 bases). V gave up 4 bases and J gave up 6 bases, with 16 bases separating them. CDR1 LNHDA and CDR2 SQIVND come from the germline V gene (reference sequence). The CDR3 loop spans 15 amino acids. The CDR3 bases are TGTGCCAGTAGTAGCATGTCAGGGGTCCGTCAGCCCCAGCATTTT. This codes for CASSSMSGVRQPQHF.

This chain joins TRBV4-3 and TRBJ2-6; the D is unclear. The germline V gene encodes CDR1 LGHNA and CDR2 YSLEER. The CDR3 extends over 17 amino acids. Trimming cost V 0 bases and J 3 bases, with 12 bases left between them. CDR3 protein: CASSQEVSYGGANVLTF. The CDR3 coding sequence is TGCGCCAGCAGCCAAGAGGTATCCTATGGTGGGGCCAACGTCCTGACTTTC.

This clonotype has just a few counts. The chain recombines TRBV6-5 with TRBJ2-7, with TRBD1 matching 10 bases. Germline CDR1 MNHEY, CDR2 SVGAGI. This CDR3 has 14 residues. The V gene end was trimmed by 6 bases and the J gene end by 2 bases; junction bases not matched to a gene: 4. The CDR3 nucleotides are TGTGCCAGCAGACGGGACAGGGGCCCCTACGAGCAGTACTTC. Translation: CASRRDRGPYEQYF.